These T cell receptor beta chains were read from a single sample in a study of identical twins. In TCRdb, the 5' RACE reads were re-called with MiXCR into one record per CDR3 protein. The sample lists about 530,000 distinct CDR3 sequences, 20% to 25% occurring once. This sample also belongs to another study, concerning yellow fever vaccine responses in identical twins.

The sequenced material came from CD4+ T cells sorted from blood. The receptors originated from a woman between 18 and 29 years old in good health. CDR3s include the opening cysteine and the closing phenylalanine or tryptophan. The D gene is left open where the match is weak. Some rows mark clone size as missing; the rest say once, few, many or name a class of expanded clone.

V,size,D,J,CDR3,DNA
TRBV7-2,-,-,TRBJ2-7,CASSIGFTYEQYF,TGTGCCAGCAGCATCGGGTTTACCTACGAGCAGTACTTC
TRBV27,-,-,TRBJ2-4,CASSSVGVIQYF,TGTGCCAGCAGCTCCGTGGGGGTCATTCAGTACTTC
TRBV10-3,-,-,TRBJ1-2,CAISNGQYGYTF,TGTGCCATCAGTAATGGACAGTATGGCTACACCTTC
TRBV20-1,-,-,TRBJ1-1,CSARDRGRGLNTEAFF,TGCAGTGCTAGAGATCGGGGCAGGGGATTGAACACTGAAGCTTTCTTT
TRBV12-3/TRBV12-4,few,-,TRBJ2-1,CASSLVGGFYNEQFF,TGTGCCAGCAGTTTGGTCGGCGGCTTCTACAATGAGCAGTTCTTC
TRBV14,few,TRBD2,TRBJ2-1,CASSQQAGLEYNEQFF,TGTGCCAGCAGCCAACAAGCGGGACTAGAGTACAATGAGCAGTTCTTC
TRBV7-9,-,-,TRBJ1-5,CASSHYKGGGQPQHF,TGTGCCAGCAGCCATTACAAAGGGGGAGGTCAGCCCCAGCATTTT
TRBV15,-,TRBD2,TRBJ2-1,CDTGRGHPYNEQFF,TGTGACACCGGGAGGGGACATCCGTACAATGAGCAGTTCTTC
TRBV4-1,-,-,TRBJ2-2,CASSRGRDTTGELFF,TGCGCCAGCAGCCGTGGCCGGGACACCACCGGGGAGCTGTTTTTT
TRBV3-1,-,-,TRBJ1-1,CASSPAGVSTEAFF,TGTGCCAGCAGCCCCGCCGGGGTATCCACTGAAGCTTTCTTT
TRBV28,-,TRBD1,TRBJ2-3,CASSPWTGNSADTQYF,TGTGCCAGCAGTCCCTGGACAGGGAATTCAGCAGATACGCAGTATTTT
TRBV5-1,many,-,TRBJ2-1,CASSFGGSSYNEQFF,TGCGCCAGCAGCTTTGGAGGGAGCTCCTACAATGAGCAGTTCTTC
TRBV12-3/TRBV12-4,-,-,TRBJ2-1,CASRRQEYSYNEQFF,TGTGCCAGCAGGCGACAGGAATACTCCTACAATGAGCAGTTCTTC
TRBV12-3/TRBV12-4,few,-,TRBJ2-3,CASSQSGGTDTQYF,TGTGCCAGCAGCCAATCAGGGGGCACAGATACGCAGTATTTT
TRBV4-1,many,-,TRBJ2-3,CASSQDRLSTDTQYF,TGCGCCAGCAGCCAAGATAGACTAAGCACAGATACGCAGTATTTT
TRBV6-2/TRBV6-3,-,TRBD1,TRBJ2-3,CASGYRGRADTQYF,TGTGCCAGCGGATACAGGGGGCGAGCAGATACGCAGTATTTT
TRBV12-3/TRBV12-4,few,-,TRBJ1-2,CASSSGQWYGYTF,TGTGCCAGCAGTTCAGGACAGTGGTATGGCTACACCTTC
TRBV12-3/TRBV12-4,few,TRBD2,TRBJ2-3,CASSPPGLAGGADTQYF,TGTGCCAGCAGTCCCCCGGGACTAGCGGGAGGGGCAGATACGCAGTATTTT
TRBV6-5,few,-,TRBJ1-2,CASSYSYMNRANYGYTF,TGTGCCAGCAGTTACTCGTACATGAACAGGGCTAACTATGGCTACACCTTC
TRBV5-1,-,-,TRBJ2-7,CASSVGSVEQYF,TGCGCCAGCAGCGTGGGGTCGGTCGAGCAGTACTTC
TRBV19,-,TRBD2,TRBJ2-3,CASSILAGGTDTQYF,TGTGCCAGTAGCATCCTAGCGGGAGGAACAGATACGCAGTATTTT
TRBV24-1,-,-,TRBJ2-5,CATETGRDSETQYF,TGTGCCACCGAGACAGGGCGGGATTCGGAGACCCAGTACTTC
TRBV24-1,-,-,TRBJ2-1,CATSDPGLPGGYNEQFF,TGTGCCACCAGTGATCCAGGACTACCCGGAGGATACAATGAGCAGTTCTTC
TRBV11-2,-,TRBD2,TRBJ2-1,CASSPRAGESYNEQFF,TGTGCCAGCAGCCCGAGAGCGGGGGAGTCCTACAATGAGCAGTTCTTC
TRBV19,-,TRBD1,TRBJ2-7,CASRQGEYF,TGTGCCAGCCGACAGGGGGAGTACTTC
TRBV24-1,few,TRBD1,TRBJ2-4,CATSDRDRGKAKNIQYF,TGTGCCACCAGTGATAGAGACAGGGGAAAAGCCAAAAACATTCAGTACTTC
TRBV20-1,-,-,TRBJ2-7,CSAGGADTYEQYF,TGCAGTGCTGGGGGGGCAGACACCTACGAGCAGTACTTC
TRBV5-1,many,TRBD2,TRBJ2-3,CASSLLAGATDTQYF,TGCGCCAGCAGCTTACTAGCGGGAGCCACAGATACGCAGTATTTT
TRBV6-2/TRBV6-3,few,-,TRBJ2-2,CASSYFGTGELFF,TGTGCCAGCAGTTACTTTGGGACCGGGGAGCTGTTTTTT
TRBV29-1,-,TRBD2,TRBJ2-3,CSVVALADHTDTQYF,TGCAGCGTTGTAGCACTAGCGGACCACACAGATACGCAGTATTTT
TRBV5-1,-,-,TRBJ2-2,CASSLDGLSNTGELFF,TGCGCCAGCAGCTTGGATGGACTCTCGAACACCGGGGAGCTGTTTTTT
TRBV27,-,TRBD2,TRBJ2-1,CASSHTLGTSGSYEQFF,TGTGCCAGCAGCCACACCCTCGGGACTAGCGGGAGTTATGAGCAGTTCTTC
TRBV18,few,-,TRBJ2-1,CASSLREYVLNNEQFF,TGTGCCAGCTCACTTAGGGAGTACGTTCTAAACAATGAGCAGTTCTTC
TRBV20-1,few,TRBD1,TRBJ2-2,CSAVDRAPGELFF,TGCAGTGCTGTAGACAGGGCACCCGGGGAGCTGTTTTTT
TRBV29-1,-,TRBD2,TRBJ2-3,CSVRTSGGADTQYF,TGCAGCGTTCGGACTAGCGGGGGAGCAGATACGCAGTATTTT
TRBV4-1,-,-,TRBJ1-5,CASSQDNVTRGQPQHF,TGCGCCAGCAGCCAAGATAATGTGACAAGGGGTCAGCCCCAGCATTTT
TRBV5-1,few,-,TRBJ1-1,CASSLAVSSYTEAFF,TGCGCCAGCAGCTTGGCCGTCAGTAGTTACACTGAAGCTTTCTTT
TRBV29-1,many,-,TRBJ2-1,CSVASDRLTYNEQFF,TGCAGCGTTGCATCCGACAGATTGACCTACAATGAGCAGTTCTTC
TRBV10-3,-,-,TRBJ2-3,CAISVWQGEGTDTQYF,TGTGCCATCAGTGTTTGGCAGGGCGAGGGCACAGATACGCAGTATTTT
TRBV5-1,few,-,TRBJ1-6,CATRGAGDNSPLHF,TGCGCCACCCGGGGGGCAGGGGATAATTCACCCCTCCACTTT
TRBV20-1,few,-,TRBJ2-3,CSARIMGPDTQYF,TGCAGTGCTAGAATAATGGGGCCAGATACGCAGTATTTT
TRBV28,-,-,TRBJ1-6,CASKAPNSPLHF,TGTGCCAGCAAAGCACCAAATTCACCCCTCCACTTT
TRBV12-3/TRBV12-4,few,-,TRBJ2-4,CASSRVVAKNIQYF,TGTGCCAGCAGCCGCGTAGTAGCCAAAAACATTCAGTACTTC
TRBV12-3/TRBV12-4,-,-,TRBJ1-1,CASSFQGTKMNTEAFF,TGTGCCAGCAGTTTCCAAGGAACAAAGATGAACACTGAAGCTTTCTTT
TRBV24-1,-,TRBD1,TRBJ1-5,CATSGAGTGMDQPQHF,TGTGCCACCAGTGGGGCGGGGACAGGGATGGATCAGCCCCAGCATTTT
TRBV27,few,-,TRBJ2-2,CASTERATNTGELFF,TGTGCCAGCACCGAGAGGGCGACGAACACCGGGGAGCTGTTTTTT
TRBV7-9,-,TRBD1,TRBJ1-6,CASSLGQGVVSPLHF,TGTGCCAGCAGCTTAGGACAGGGGGTTGTTTCACCCCTCCACTTT
TRBV10-3,few,TRBD2,TRBJ2-1,CAISEPGGTSGKAEQFF,TGTGCCATCAGTGAGCCGGGGGGGACTAGCGGGAAAGCTGAGCAGTTCTTC
TRBV6-5,few,-,TRBJ2-5,CASSYYRSDTKTQYF,TGTGCCAGCAGTTACTACCGTTCAGATACGAAGACCCAGTACTTC
TRBV27,-,-,TRBJ2-5,CASSFRRGSGQETQYF,TGTGCCAGCAGTTTTCGCAGGGGTAGCGGACAAGAGACCCAGTACTTC
TRBV7-2,few,-,TRBJ1-5,CASSPASGGYQPQHF,TGTGCCAGCAGCCCCGCGTCGGGGGGCTATCAGCCCCAGCATTTT
TRBV7-9,few,TRBD1,TRBJ1-1,CASSVGQMNTEAFF,TGTGCCAGCAGCGTGGGACAGATGAACACTGAAGCTTTCTTT